This T cell receptor delta chain was recovered during a study of γδ T cells in repeated Plasmodium falciparum infection. Across the whole study: Malian children with intense seasonal malaria exposure were compared with matched Australian children. Sampling occurred at baseline, pre-infection for selected infections, and 21 days post-infection. Malaria-naive adults were infected with P. falciparum NF54 four times over around 600 days.

TCRdb applied CATT to the multiplex PCR reads for clone calling. The profile covers tens of thousands of delta-chain clones, with around 1.4% appearing a single time and under 10% taken by the ten largest. Study-wide points: Compared with Australian children, Malian Vdelta2-negative repertoires seemed more clonal, less diverse, less shared.

To note about this clone: The antigen remains undetermined. TCRdb lists the protein of a much larger clone for this DNA, which differs at residue 8, so this is likely a read error; the protein given here is translated from the DNA itself.

V was shortened by 3 bases and J by 2 bases, with 34 bases between the two germline ends. Germline V CDR1 and CDR2: TSWWSYY, QGS. The CDR3 is made up of 22 amino acids. Flow sorting of PBMC yielded separate Vgamma9/Vdelta2+ and Vdelta2-negative gammadelta T cell populations for bulk repertoire analysis. The receptor comes from a pool of human donors (malaria-infected and uninfected, not separated). Sequenced input: gamma-delta T cells from blood. The chain couples TRDV1 to TRDJ1; tentative D call: TRDD3 (6 bases). In DNA form, the CDR3 reads TGTGCTCTTGGGGACCATCACTTCTTCTTTCACTGGGCCGCCCTCCGTACCGATAAACTCATCTTT. It yields the protein CALGDHHFFFHWAALRTDKLIF.